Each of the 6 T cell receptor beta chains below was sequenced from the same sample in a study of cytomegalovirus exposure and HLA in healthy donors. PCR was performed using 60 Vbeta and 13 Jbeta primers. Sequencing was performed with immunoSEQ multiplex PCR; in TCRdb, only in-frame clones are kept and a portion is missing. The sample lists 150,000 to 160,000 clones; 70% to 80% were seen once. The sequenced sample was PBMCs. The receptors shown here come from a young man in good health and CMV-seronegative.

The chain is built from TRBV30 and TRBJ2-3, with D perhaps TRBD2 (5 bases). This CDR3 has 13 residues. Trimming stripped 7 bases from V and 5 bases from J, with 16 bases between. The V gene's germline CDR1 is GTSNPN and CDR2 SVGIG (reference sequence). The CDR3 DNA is TGTGCCTCCGCCGCGAGGGTCAGAGATACGCAGTATTTT. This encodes CASAARVRDTQYF.

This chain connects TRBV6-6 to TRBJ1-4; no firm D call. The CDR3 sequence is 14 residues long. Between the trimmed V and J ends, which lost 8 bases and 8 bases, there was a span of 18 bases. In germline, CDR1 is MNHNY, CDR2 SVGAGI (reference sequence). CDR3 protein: CASLPRAAREKLFF. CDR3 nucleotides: TGTGCCAGCTTACCGAGGGCCGCGCGGGAAAAACTGTTTTTT.

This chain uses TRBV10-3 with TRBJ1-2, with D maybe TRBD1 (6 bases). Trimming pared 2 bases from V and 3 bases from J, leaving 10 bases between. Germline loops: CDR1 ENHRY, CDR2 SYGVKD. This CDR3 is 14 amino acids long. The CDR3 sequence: CAISEPRGDYGYTF. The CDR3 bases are TGTGCCATCAGTGAGCCCAGGGGAGACTATGGCTACACCTTC.

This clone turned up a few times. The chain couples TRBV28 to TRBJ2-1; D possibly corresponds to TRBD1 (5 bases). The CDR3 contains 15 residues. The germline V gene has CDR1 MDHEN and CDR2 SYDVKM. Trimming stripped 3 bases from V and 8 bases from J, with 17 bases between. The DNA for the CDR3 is TGTGCCAGCAGTTTCCCAGGGTGGTTTAACCATGAGCAGTTCTTC. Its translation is CASSFPGWFNHEQFF.

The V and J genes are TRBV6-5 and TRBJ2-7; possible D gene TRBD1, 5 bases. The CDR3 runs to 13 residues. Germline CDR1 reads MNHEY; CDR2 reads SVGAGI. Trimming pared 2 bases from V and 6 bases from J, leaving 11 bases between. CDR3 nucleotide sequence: TGTGCCAGCAGTTACACCCAGGGTGGCGAGCAGTACTTC. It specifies CASSYTQGGEQYF.

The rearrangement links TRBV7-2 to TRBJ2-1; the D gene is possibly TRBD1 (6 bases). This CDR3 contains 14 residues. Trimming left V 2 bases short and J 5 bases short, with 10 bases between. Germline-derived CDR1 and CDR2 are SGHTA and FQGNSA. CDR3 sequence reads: CASSLTGIDNEQFF. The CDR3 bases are TGTGCCAGCAGCTTAACAGGGATCGACAATGAGCAGTTCTTC.